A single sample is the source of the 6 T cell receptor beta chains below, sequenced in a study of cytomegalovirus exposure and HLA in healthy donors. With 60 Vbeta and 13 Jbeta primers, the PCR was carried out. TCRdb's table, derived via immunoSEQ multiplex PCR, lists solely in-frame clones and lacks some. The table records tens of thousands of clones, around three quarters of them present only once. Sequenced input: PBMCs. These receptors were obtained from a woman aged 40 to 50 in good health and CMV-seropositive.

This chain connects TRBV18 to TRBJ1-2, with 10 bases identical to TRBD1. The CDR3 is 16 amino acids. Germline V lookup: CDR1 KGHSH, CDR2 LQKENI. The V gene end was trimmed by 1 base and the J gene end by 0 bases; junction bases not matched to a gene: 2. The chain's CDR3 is CASSPQTGGPNYGYTF. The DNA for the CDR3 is TGTGCCAGCTCACCACAGACAGGGGGCCCTAACTATGGCTACACCTTC.

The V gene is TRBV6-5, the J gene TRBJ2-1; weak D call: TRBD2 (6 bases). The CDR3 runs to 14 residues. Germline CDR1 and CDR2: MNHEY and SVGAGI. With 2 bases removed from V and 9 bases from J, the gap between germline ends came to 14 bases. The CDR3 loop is CASSYTGTFGEQFF. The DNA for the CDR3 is TGTGCCAGCAGTTACACGGGGACTTTCGGTGAGCAGTTCTTC.

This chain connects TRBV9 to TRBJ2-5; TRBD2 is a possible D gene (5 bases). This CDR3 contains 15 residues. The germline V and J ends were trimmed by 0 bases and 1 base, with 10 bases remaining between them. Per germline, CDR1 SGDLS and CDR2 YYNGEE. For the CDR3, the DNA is TGTGCCAGCAGCGTAGCTATGCTAGCCCAAGAGACCCAGTACTTC. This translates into CASSVAMLAQETQYF.

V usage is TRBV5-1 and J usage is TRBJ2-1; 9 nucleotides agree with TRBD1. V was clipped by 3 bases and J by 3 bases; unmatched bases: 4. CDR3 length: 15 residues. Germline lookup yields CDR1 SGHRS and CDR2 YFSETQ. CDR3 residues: CASSSQGAYYNEQFF. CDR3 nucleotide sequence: TGCGCCAGCAGCTCACAGGGGGCCTACTACAATGAGCAGTTCTTC.

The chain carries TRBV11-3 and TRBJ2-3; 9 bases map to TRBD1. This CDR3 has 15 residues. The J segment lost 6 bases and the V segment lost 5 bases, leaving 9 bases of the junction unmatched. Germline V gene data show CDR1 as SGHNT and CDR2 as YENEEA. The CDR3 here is CASSDWDRAQDTQYF. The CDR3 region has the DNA TGTGCCAGCAGCGACTGGGACAGGGCACAGGATACGCAGTATTTT.

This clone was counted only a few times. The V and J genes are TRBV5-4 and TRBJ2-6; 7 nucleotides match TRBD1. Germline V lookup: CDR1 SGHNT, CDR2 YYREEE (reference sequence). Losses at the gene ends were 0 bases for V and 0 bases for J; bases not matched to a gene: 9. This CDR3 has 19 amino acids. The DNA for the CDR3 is TGTGCCAGCAGCTTGGGATTTTGGACAGGCCACTCTGGGGCCAACGTCCTGACTTTC. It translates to CASSLGFWTGHSGANVLTF.